This T cell receptor (beta chain) comes out of a study of blood T cell repertoires in COVID-19. CDR3 length: 14 residues. The germline V gene encodes CDR1 ENHRY and CDR2 SYGVKD. TCRdb keeps only in-frame clones here, not all; method: immunoSEQ multiplex PCR. The sample has fewer than 250,000 clones; roughly 80% are singletons. Sequencing was performed on peripheral blood. The rearrangement joins TRBV10-3 to TRBJ1-5; D may be TRBD1 (6 bases). This receptor was obtained from a human donor in a cohort sampled during active COVID-19. CDR3 in DNA: TGTGCAACTCAACAGACAGGTTCTAATCAGCCCCAGCATTTT. Protein: CATQQTGSNQPQHF.